A single sample gave rise to the 14 T cell receptor beta chains below, sequenced in a study of cytomegalovirus exposure and HLA in healthy donors. PCR primers comprised 60 Vbeta and 13 Jbeta primers. Profiling relied on immunoSEQ multiplex PCR, and the TCRdb table lists in-frame clones only, not all of them. The sample yields under 250,000 clones, 80% to 85% seen once. The sequencing input was PBMCs. These receptors were obtained from a boy between 2 and 10 years old in good health and CMV-seronegative.

The chain recombines TRBV29-1 with TRBJ2-7; D is ambiguous. The CDR3 covers 12 residues. Germline V gene data show CDR1 as SQVTM and CDR2 as ANQGSEA. V was cut by 1 base and J by 1 base, with 5 bases left in between. Here the CDR3 reads CSVEGSSYEQYF. CDR3 DNA sequence: TGCAGCGTTGAAGGCAGTTCCTACGAGCAGTACTTC.

The V and J genes are TRBV5-4 and TRBJ2-5, with D possibly TRBD2 on 6 matching bases. The V gene lost 0 bases and the J gene lost 5 bases, with 14 bases spanning the gap. The germline V gene has CDR1 SGHNT and CDR2 YYREEE (reference sequence). The CDR3 spans 15 residues. DNA for the CDR3: TGTGCCAGCAGCTTGGACGGGGGAGAGGCGGAGACCCAGTACTTC. Translating gives CASSLDGGEAETQYF.

The chain couples TRBV9 to TRBJ2-1, with 15 bases fitting TRBD2. Germline V CDR1 and CDR2: SGDLS, YYNGEE. With V trimmed by 4 bases and J by 7 bases, 6 bases remained unmatched. The CDR3 contains 16 residues. The CDR3 sequence is CASSRLGTSGGNEQFF. DNA for the CDR3: TGTGCCAGCAGCCGCCTAGGGACTAGCGGGGGGAATGAGCAGTTCTTC.

This sequence joins TRBV5-1 and TRBJ2-7; D is possibly TRBD1 (6 bases). The germline gives CDR1 SGHRS, CDR2 YFSETQ. The CDR3 consists of 14 residues. V lost 4 bases, J lost 4 bases, and 15 bases lay in between. In DNA, the CDR3 is TGCGCCAGCAGCCAAGGGGGTTCTATTTACGAGCAGTACTTC. Protein sequence: CASSQGGSIYEQYF.

This clone has more than one count but fewer than ten. The chain links TRBV6-1 to TRBJ1-5; 7 bases agree with TRBD1. The J segment lost 6 bases and the V segment lost 8 bases, leaving 13 bases of the junction unmatched. Germline loops: CDR1 MNHNS, CDR2 SASEGT. CDR3 size: 15 residues. CDR3 DNA: TGTGCCAGCGCCCCCCTGGCAGGGGGTGTTCAGCCCCAGCATTTT. Encoded protein: CASAPLAGGVQPQHF.

The chain couples TRBV10-3 to TRBJ2-3; 9 nucleotides align to TRBD2. The V and J ends lost 6 bases and 4 bases, in that order; junction bases with no gene match: 11. Germline values: CDR1 ENHRY, CDR2 SYGVKD. The CDR3 has 16 residues. The CDR3 DNA is TGTGCCATCAGACCGAATAGCGGGGGTTGGGCAGATACGCAGTATTTT. Translating it yields CAIRPNSGGWADTQYF.

The chain combines TRBV9 with TRBJ1-2, with D tentatively TRBD1 (6 bases). Trimming cost V 0 bases and J 0 bases, with 6 bases left between them. CDR1 is SGDLS and CDR2 is YYNGEE in the germline V gene. The CDR3 runs to 14 residues. The CDR3 nucleotides read TGTGCCAGCAGCGTAGCAGGGGCTAACTATGGCTACACCTTC. Translated, it gives CASSVAGANYGYTF. The whole variable domain, filled in from reference TRBV9 and TRBJ1-2, reads DSGVTQTPKHLITATGQRVTLRCSPRSGDLSVYWYQQSLDQGLQFLIQYYNGEERAKGNILERFSAQQFPDLHSELNLSSLELGDSALYFCASSVAGANYGYTFGSGTRLTVV.

The rearrangement uses TRBV6-4 and TRBJ2-3; 13 bases line up with TRBD2. The CDR3 totals 16 residues. Germline-derived CDR1 and CDR2 are MRHNA and SNTAGT. The trim removed 2 bases at V and 1 base at J, leaving 0 bases unmatched. The CDR3 loop is CASSDTSGGGTDTQYF. The DNA for the CDR3 is TGTGCCAGCAGTGACACTAGCGGGGGGGGCACAGATACGCAGTATTTT.

The chain combines TRBV5-8 with TRBJ2-7; 7 bases are shared with TRBD1. CDR1 is SGHTS, CDR2 YDEGEE, per germline. The CDR3 has 14 amino acids. The trim removed 4 bases at V and 0 bases at J, leaving 4 bases unmatched. The CDR3 DNA reads as TGTGCCAGCAGCATGACAGGGATCTCCTACGAGCAGTACTTC. It encodes CASSMTGISYEQYF.

This clone was observed a single time. The chain carries TRBV5-6 and TRBJ2-7; TRBD2 matches 7 bases. Trimming cost V 0 bases and J 13 bases; bases outside gene matches: 7. Germline lookup yields CDR1 SGHDT and CDR2 YYEEEE. This CDR3 has 12 amino acids. The CDR3 nucleotides are TGTGCCAGCAGCTTGGGGGGAGGGGCTTACTACTTC. This gives the protein CASSLGGGAYYF.

This chain connects TRBV4-1 to TRBJ2-3, with 7 bases that match TRBD1. CDR1 MGHRA and CDR2 YSYEKL come from the germline V gene. This CDR3 contains 16 residues. V gave up 1 base and J gave up 1 base; unmatched junction bases: 5. The DNA for the CDR3 is TGCGCCAGCAGCCAAGGGCAGGGGGTCGGCACAGATACGCAGTATTTT. This gives the protein CASSQGQGVGTDTQYF.

This clone was seen more than once but under ten times. The rearrangement uses TRBV7-6 and TRBJ2-7; 8 bases map to TRBD2. Per germline, CDR1 SGHVS and CDR2 FNYEAQ. With 5 bases clipped from V and 6 bases from J, the junction kept 15 bases outside the gene matches. This CDR3 is built from 16 residues. In DNA form, the CDR3 reads TGTGCCAGCAGCCCTTACCCGAAGGGACTAGTTCCCGAGCAGTACTTC. Translating gives CASSPYPKGLVPEQYF.

The chain recombines TRBV5-8 with TRBJ1-5; 7 positions agree with TRBD1. The CDR3 sequence is 16 residues long. With V trimmed by 5 bases and J by 0 bases, 8 bases remained unmatched. The germline CDR1 and CDR2 sequences are SGHTS and YDEGEE. CDR3 in amino acids: CASSHRQGYSNQPQHF. The CDR3 nucleotides are TGTGCCAGCAGTCACAGACAGGGTTATAGCAATCAGCCCCAGCATTTT.

This clone has a single count. The gene calls are TRBV27 and TRBJ2-1; D is perhaps TRBD2 (7 bases). V gave up 1 base and J gave up 5 bases, with 12 bases separating them. Germline CDR1 and CDR2: MNHEY and SMNVEV (reference sequence). CDR3 length: 15 residues. CDR3 bases: TGTGCCAGCAGTTTATGGGAGGGGGGGAACAATGAGCAGTTCTTC. Translated: CASSLWEGGNNEQFF.